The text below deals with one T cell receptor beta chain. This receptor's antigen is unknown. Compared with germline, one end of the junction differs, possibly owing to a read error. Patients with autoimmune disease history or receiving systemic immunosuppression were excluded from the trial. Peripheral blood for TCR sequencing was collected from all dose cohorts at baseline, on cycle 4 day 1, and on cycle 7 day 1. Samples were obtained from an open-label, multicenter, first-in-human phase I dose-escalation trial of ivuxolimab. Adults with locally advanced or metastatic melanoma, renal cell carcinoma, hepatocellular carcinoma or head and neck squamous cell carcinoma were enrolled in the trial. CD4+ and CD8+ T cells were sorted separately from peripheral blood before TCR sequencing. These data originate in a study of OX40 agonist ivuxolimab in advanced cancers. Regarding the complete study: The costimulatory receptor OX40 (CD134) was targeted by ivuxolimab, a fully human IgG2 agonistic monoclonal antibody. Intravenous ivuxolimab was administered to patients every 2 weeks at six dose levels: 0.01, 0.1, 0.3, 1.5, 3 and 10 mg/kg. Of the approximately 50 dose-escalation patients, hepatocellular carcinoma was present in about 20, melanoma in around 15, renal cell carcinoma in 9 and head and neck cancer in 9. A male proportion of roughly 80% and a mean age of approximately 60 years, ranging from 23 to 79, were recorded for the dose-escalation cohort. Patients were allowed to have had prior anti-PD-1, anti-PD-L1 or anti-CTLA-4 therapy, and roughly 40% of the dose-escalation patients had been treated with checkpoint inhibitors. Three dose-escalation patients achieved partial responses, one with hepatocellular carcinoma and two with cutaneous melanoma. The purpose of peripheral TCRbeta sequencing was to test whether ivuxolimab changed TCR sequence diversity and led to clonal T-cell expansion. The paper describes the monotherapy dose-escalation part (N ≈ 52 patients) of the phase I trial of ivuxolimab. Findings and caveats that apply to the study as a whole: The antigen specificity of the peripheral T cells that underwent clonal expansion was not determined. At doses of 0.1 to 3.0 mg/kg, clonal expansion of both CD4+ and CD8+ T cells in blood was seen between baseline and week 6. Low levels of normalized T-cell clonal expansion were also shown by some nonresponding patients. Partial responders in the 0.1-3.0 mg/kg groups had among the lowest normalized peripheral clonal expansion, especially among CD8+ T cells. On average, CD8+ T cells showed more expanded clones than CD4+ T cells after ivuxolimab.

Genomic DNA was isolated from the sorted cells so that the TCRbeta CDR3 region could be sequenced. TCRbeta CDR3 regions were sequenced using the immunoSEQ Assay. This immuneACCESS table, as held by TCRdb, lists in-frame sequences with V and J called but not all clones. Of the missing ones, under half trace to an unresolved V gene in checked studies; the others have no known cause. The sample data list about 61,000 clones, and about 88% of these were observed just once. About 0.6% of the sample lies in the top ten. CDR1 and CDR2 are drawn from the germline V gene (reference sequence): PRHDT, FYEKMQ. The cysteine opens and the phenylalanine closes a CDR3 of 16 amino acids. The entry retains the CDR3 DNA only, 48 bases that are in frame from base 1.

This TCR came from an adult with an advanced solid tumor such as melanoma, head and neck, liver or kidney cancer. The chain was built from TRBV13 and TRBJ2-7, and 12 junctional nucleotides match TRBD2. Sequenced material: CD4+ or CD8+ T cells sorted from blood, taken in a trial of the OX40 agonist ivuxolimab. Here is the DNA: TGTGCCAGCAGTTTAGCCCCTAGCGGGGGGGCGTACGAGCAGTACTTC. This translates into CASSLAPSGGAYEQYF.